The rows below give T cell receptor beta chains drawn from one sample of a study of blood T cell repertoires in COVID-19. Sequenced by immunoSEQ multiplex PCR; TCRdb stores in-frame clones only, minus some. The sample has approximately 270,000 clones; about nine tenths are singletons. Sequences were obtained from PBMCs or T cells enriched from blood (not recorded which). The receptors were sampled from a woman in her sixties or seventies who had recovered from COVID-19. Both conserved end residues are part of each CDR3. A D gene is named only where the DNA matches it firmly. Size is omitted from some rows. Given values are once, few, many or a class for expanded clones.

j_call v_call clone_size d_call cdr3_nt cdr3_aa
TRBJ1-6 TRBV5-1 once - TGCGCCAGCAGCCCTCAGGGGAATAATTCACCCCTCCACTTT CASSPQGNNSPLHF
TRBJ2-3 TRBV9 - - TGTGCCAGCAGCGTAGAAATGGCGGTTAGGGATACGCAGTATTTT CASSVEMAVRDTQYF
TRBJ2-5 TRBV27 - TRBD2 TGTGCCAGCAGTTCCGGACTAGCGGGAGGAGGTTCGCGGGAGACCCAGTACTTC CASSSGLAGGGSRETQYF
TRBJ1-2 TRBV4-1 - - TGCGCCAGCAGCCAAGAGCCAACCAGCGTTTATGGCTACACCTTC CASSQEPTSVYGYTF
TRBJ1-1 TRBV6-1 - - TGTGCCAGCAGTGAACTGGGGCATAGAGAAGCTTTCTTT CASSELGHREAFF
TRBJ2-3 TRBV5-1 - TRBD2 TGCGCCAGCAGCTTAAGCGGGAGGGTCACAGATACGCAGTATTTT CASSLSGRVTDTQYF
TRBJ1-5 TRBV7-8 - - TGTGCCAGCAGCTTAGTGTTGGCCGTTGGCCAGCCCCAGCATTTT CASSLVLAVGQPQHF
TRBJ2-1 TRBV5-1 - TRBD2 TGCGCCAGCAGCTTGGCTAGCGGGGGGATCAACAATGAGCAGTTCTTC CASSLASGGINNEQFF
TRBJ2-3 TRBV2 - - TGTGCCAGCAGTGAAGCGGGAGGTACGCAGTATTTT CASSEAGGTQYF
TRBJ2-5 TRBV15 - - TGTGCCACCAGCTCGGGGGGCCCTCAAGAGACCCAGTACTTC CATSSGGPQETQYF